These 25 T cell receptor beta chains originate from one sample sequenced in a study of shared clonotypes between healthy human individuals. Assay: immunoSEQ multiplex PCR; the TCRdb copy retains only in-frame clones and omits some. In the table there are under 1 million clones, over 90% of which are singletons. The naive CD8 population came from CD45RO-negative cells selected for CCR7, without terminally differentiated effector memory CD45RA+ cells. Specimen: naive CD8+ T cells sorted from blood. The receptors shown here come from a man aged 30 to 39 in good health.

CDR3 in DNA: TGTGCCAGCAGCGTTAGTCCTAGCGAAACCTACGAGCAGTACTTC. Protein sequence: CASSVSPSETYEQYF. This chain joins TRBV9 and TRBJ2-7, with a weak D call TRBD2 (6 bases). CDR3 length: 15 residues. Germline V CDR1 and CDR2: SGDLS, YYNGEE. V dropped 2 bases and J dropped 2 bases, with 14 bases sitting between them.

This chain links TRBV11-2 with TRBJ2-7; 9 bases map to TRBD2. CDR1 and CDR2 from the germline V gene are SGHAT and FQNNGV. V trimming: 0 bases; J trimming: 3 bases; junction bases outside the gene matches: 6. The CDR3 is made up of 16 amino acids. The CDR3 sequence: CASSLDPSGADYEQYF. The DNA of the CDR3 is TGTGCCAGCAGCTTAGATCCTAGCGGGGCAGACTACGAGCAGTACTTC.

The CDR3 spells CASSWDRHNQPQHF. DNA of the CDR3: TGTGCCAGCAGCTGGGACCGTCACAATCAGCCCCAGCATTTT. The chain combines TRBV28 with TRBJ1-5, with a possible D match to TRBD1 (5 bases). V was shortened by 6 bases and J by 3 bases, with 12 bases between the two germline ends. The germline gives CDR1 MDHEN, CDR2 SYDVKM. This CDR3 spans 14 amino acids. The complete variable domain, with remaining parts taken from reference TRBV28 and TRBJ1-5, reads DVKVTQSSRYLVKRTGEKVFLECVQDMDHENMFWYRQDPGLGLRLIYFSYDVKMKEKGDIPEGYSVSREKKERFSLILESASTNQTSMYLCASSWDRHNQPQHFGDGTRLSIL.

The J gene is TRBJ2-1, the V gene TRBV19; a possible D gene is TRBD1 (5 bases). Germline values: CDR1 LNHDA, CDR2 SQIVND (reference sequence). Trimming left V 1 base short and J 5 bases short, with 12 bases between. The CDR3 runs 15 residues. CDR3 protein: CASSIANRRHNEQFF. The CDR3 DNA is TGTGCCAGTAGTATAGCGAACAGGCGCCACAATGAGCAGTTCTTC.

V is TRBV27 and J is TRBJ2-1; TRBD2 aligns across 14 bases. Germline trimming cut 5 bases from V and 2 bases from J; bases unmatched to any gene: 14. The CDR3 consists of 20 residues. From germline, CDR1 is MNHEY and CDR2 SMNVEV (reference sequence). Written as DNA, the CDR3 is TGTGCCAGCAGTATCCCGGGACTAGCGGGAGTAGGGAGGCCCTACAATGAGCAGTTCTTC. It is translated as CASSIPGLAGVGRPYNEQFF.

The CDR3 DNA is TGCGCCAGCAGTGAGTCTCTAGCTGATACGCAGTATTTT. Its translation is CASSESLADTQYF. The V call is TRBV10-1, the J call TRBJ2-3, with TRBD2 as a possible D gene (5 bases). CDR3 length: 13 residues. Germline CDR1 is WNHNN and CDR2 is SYGVQD (reference sequence). Trimming removed 0 bases at V and 6 bases at J, with 7 bases between.

This sequence joins TRBV28 and TRBJ2-2; weak D call: TRBD1 (6 bases). Germline CDR1 and CDR2: MDHEN and SYDVKM. Between the trimmed V and J ends, which lost 6 bases and 2 bases, there was a span of 13 bases. The CDR3 runs 15 residues. Here the CDR3 DNA reads TGTGCCAGCAGGGACCCGGGACAAAACACCGGGGAGCTGTTTTTT. Translating it yields CASRDPGQNTGELFF.

The chain has TRBV6-4 and TRBJ2-7, with 12 positions matching TRBD2. The junction had 6 bases not matched to a gene; V was cut back by 0 bases and J by 0 bases. Germline V CDR1 and CDR2: MRHNA, SNTAGT. The length of the CDR3 is 18 residues. CDR3 DNA: TGTGCCAGCAGTGACTCGTGGACTAGCGGGATTAGCTCCTACGAGCAGTACTTC. Protein product: CASSDSWTSGISSYEQYF.

The chain employs TRBV29-1 and TRBJ2-1, with D unclear. The CDR3 length is 14 residues. The V gene lost 2 bases and the J gene lost 1 base, with 9 bases spanning the gap. Per germline, CDR1 SQVTM and CDR2 ANQGSEA. The CDR3 sequence is CSVELGFSYNEQFF. For the CDR3, the DNA is TGCAGCGTTGAACTGGGCTTTTCCTACAATGAGCAGTTCTTC.

The genes are TRBV7-6 and TRBJ1-4; D is ambiguous. V lost 5 bases to trimming and J lost 6 bases, with 13 bases between them. Germline lookup yields CDR1 SGHVS and CDR2 FNYEAQ. This CDR3 has 14 amino acids. CDR3 in DNA: TGTGCCAGCAGCAGCCGCGGGTCTTATGAAAAACTGTTTTTT. Its protein product is CASSSRGSYEKLFF.

The V call is TRBV18, the J call TRBJ1-2; TRBD1 agrees at 8 bases. Germline lookup yields CDR1 KGHSH and CDR2 LQKENI. J was trimmed by 3 bases and V by 1 base; bases with no gene match: 10. CDR3 size: 17 residues. The CDR3 bases are TGTGCCAGCTCACCACGACCAGGGGGCGCGCGAGACTATGGCTACACCTTC. It specifies CASSPRPGGARDYGYTF.

The chain uses TRBV29-1 and TRBJ2-1, with 8 bases identical to TRBD2. Germline CDR1 SQVTM, CDR2 ANQGSEA. Trimming removed 3 bases from V and 4 bases from J; junction bases left unmatched: 5. This CDR3 is 14 amino acids long. The CDR3 coding sequence is TGCAGCGTTGATAAACTAGCGGAGTACAATGAGCAGTTCTTC. The encoded protein is CSVDKLAEYNEQFF.

This clone showed up just once. This rearrangement joins TRBV28 to TRBJ2-2, with D uncertain. V lost 6 bases to trimming and J lost 4 bases, with 15 bases between them. The germline CDR1 and CDR2 sequences are MDHEN and SYDVKM. This CDR3 is built from 15 residues. Here the CDR3 DNA reads TGTGCCAGCAGACACAACCAACCGGGCACCGGGGAGCTGTTTTTT. Residues: CASRHNQPGTGELFF.

The CDR3: CASSVGLGLAGDEQFF. The DNA for the CDR3 is TGTGCCAGCAGCGTAGGATTAGGACTAGCTGGGGATGAGCAGTTCTTC. The chain carries TRBV9 and TRBJ2-1; 8 nucleotides line up with TRBD2. The germline V gene encodes CDR1 SGDLS and CDR2 YYNGEE. J was trimmed by 8 bases and V by 0 bases; bases with no gene match: 10. CDR3 length: 16 residues. Based on the CDR3 plus reference TRBV9 and TRBJ2-1, the full variable domain is DSGVTQTPKHLITATGQRVTLRCSPRSGDLSVYWYQQSLDQGLQFLIQYYNGEERAKGNILERFSAQQFPDLHSELNLSSLELGDSALYFCASSVGLGLAGDEQFFGPGTRLTVL.

The chain combines TRBV28 with TRBJ1-3; no clear D. This CDR3 is 15 amino acids long. Germline CDR1 MDHEN, CDR2 SYDVKM. Trimming removed 5 bases from V and 4 bases from J, with 15 bases in between. CDR3 amino acids: CASSIWSNEGNTIYF. For the CDR3, the DNA is TGTGCCAGCAGTATTTGGTCCAACGAAGGAAACACCATATATTTT.

This chain uses TRBV7-6 with TRBJ2-1; TRBD1 matches 11 bases. V was pared by 5 bases and J by 7 bases, with 10 bases of the junction left unmatched. The CDR3 length is 16 residues. The germline CDR1 and CDR2 sequences are SGHVS and FNYEAQ. CDR3 sequence: CASSPTGQGEGNEQFF. As DNA, the CDR3 is TGTGCCAGCAGCCCGACGGGACAGGGGGAAGGTAATGAGCAGTTCTTC.

With respect to this clone: Other DNA sequences within the sample encode an identical CDR3. In DNA, the CDR3 is TGTGCCAGCAGCCCCTCTAGCGGGATCTCCTACAATGAGCAGTTCTTC. Protein product: CASSPSSGISYNEQFF. This chain joins TRBV11-2 and TRBJ2-1; 9 bases map to TRBD2. With V trimmed by 5 bases and J by 0 bases, 5 bases remained unmatched. This CDR3 has 16 residues. Germline V gives CDR1 SGHAT, CDR2 FQNNGV.

Comment on this clone: Other DNA sequences within the sample encode an identical CDR3. The V and J genes are TRBV28 and TRBJ1-1, with unresolved D. V shed 6 bases and J shed 0 bases, with 11 bases lying between them. The CDR3 totals 14 residues. CDR1 is MDHEN and CDR2 is SYDVKM in the germline V gene. The CDR3 nucleotides are TGTGCCAGCAGCCTAACGGAAATGAACACTGAAGCTTTCTTT. It is translated as CASSLTEMNTEAFF.

The chain employs TRBV28 and TRBJ2-7, with D perhaps TRBD2 (5 bases). This CDR3 comprises 12 residues. Germline-derived CDR1 and CDR2 are MDHEN and SYDVKM. The V gene lost 6 bases and the J gene lost 5 bases, with 11 bases spanning the gap. The DNA for the CDR3 is TGTGCCAGCAGCCTAGCTAGTCACGAGCAGTACTTC. Protein sequence: CASSLASHEQYF.

This clone was seen just once. This rearrangement joins TRBV4-1 to TRBJ2-1; D gene unclear. The CDR3 is 16 residues long. CDR1 is MGHRA, CDR2 YSYEKL, per germline. Trimming shortened V by 0 bases and J by 4 bases, and 13 bases separated the two germline ends. The chain's CDR3 is CASSQDSGGVYNEQFF. The CDR3 nucleotides are TGCGCCAGCAGCCAAGATTCGGGCGGAGTATACAATGAGCAGTTCTTC.

Comment on this clone: Other DNA sequences in this specimen translate into the identical CDR3. The CDR3 loop is CASSQDLGSYEQYF. For the CDR3, the DNA is TGCGCCAGCAGCCAAGATTTGGGGTCCTACGAGCAGTACTTC. V usage is TRBV4-3 and J usage is TRBJ2-7, with unresolved D. The V end lost 0 bases, the J end lost 1 base, and 7 bases lay between the germline ends. The CDR3 contains 14 residues. Per germline, CDR1 LGHNA and CDR2 YSLEER.

This sequence joins TRBV19 and TRBJ2-1; D perhaps matches TRBD2 (6 bases). CDR1 is LNHDA and CDR2 is SQIVND in the germline V gene (reference sequence). This CDR3 contains 15 residues. V lost 3 bases, J lost 3 bases, and 12 bases lay in between. In DNA, the CDR3 is TGTGCCAGTAGTATGACCGGGGGAGGCTACAATGAGCAGTTCTTC. Residues: CASSMTGGGYNEQFF.

The V call is TRBV27, the J call TRBJ2-3; TRBD1 or TRBD2 may be the D gene (6 bases each). The CDR3 contains 12 residues. Germline V gene data show CDR1 as MNHEY and CDR2 as SMNVEV (reference sequence). Trimming pared 6 bases from V and 4 bases from J, leaving 8 bases between. This CDR3 is CASSRGPDTQYF. The CDR3 region has the DNA TGTGCCAGCAGCCGGGGGCCAGATACGCAGTATTTT.

The chain employs TRBV10-3 and TRBJ2-1; the D gene is possibly TRBD2 (6 bases). The V end lost 0 bases, the J end lost 6 bases, and 9 bases lay between the germline ends. The CDR3 is 14 amino acids. Germline lookup yields CDR1 ENHRY and CDR2 SYGVKD. CDR3 protein: CAISESLLANEQFF. DNA for the CDR3: TGTGCCATCAGTGAGTCGCTACTAGCCAATGAGCAGTTCTTC.

The genes are TRBV5-1 and TRBJ2-3; D is ambiguous. Germline CDR1 is SGHRS and CDR2 is YFSETQ. V lost 7 bases and J lost 1, with 13 bases in between. This CDR3 is built from 14 residues. The CDR3 here is CASLTLSRTDTQYF. The CDR3 nucleotides are TGCGCCAGCTTAACCCTCTCCCGCACAGATACGCAGTATTTT.